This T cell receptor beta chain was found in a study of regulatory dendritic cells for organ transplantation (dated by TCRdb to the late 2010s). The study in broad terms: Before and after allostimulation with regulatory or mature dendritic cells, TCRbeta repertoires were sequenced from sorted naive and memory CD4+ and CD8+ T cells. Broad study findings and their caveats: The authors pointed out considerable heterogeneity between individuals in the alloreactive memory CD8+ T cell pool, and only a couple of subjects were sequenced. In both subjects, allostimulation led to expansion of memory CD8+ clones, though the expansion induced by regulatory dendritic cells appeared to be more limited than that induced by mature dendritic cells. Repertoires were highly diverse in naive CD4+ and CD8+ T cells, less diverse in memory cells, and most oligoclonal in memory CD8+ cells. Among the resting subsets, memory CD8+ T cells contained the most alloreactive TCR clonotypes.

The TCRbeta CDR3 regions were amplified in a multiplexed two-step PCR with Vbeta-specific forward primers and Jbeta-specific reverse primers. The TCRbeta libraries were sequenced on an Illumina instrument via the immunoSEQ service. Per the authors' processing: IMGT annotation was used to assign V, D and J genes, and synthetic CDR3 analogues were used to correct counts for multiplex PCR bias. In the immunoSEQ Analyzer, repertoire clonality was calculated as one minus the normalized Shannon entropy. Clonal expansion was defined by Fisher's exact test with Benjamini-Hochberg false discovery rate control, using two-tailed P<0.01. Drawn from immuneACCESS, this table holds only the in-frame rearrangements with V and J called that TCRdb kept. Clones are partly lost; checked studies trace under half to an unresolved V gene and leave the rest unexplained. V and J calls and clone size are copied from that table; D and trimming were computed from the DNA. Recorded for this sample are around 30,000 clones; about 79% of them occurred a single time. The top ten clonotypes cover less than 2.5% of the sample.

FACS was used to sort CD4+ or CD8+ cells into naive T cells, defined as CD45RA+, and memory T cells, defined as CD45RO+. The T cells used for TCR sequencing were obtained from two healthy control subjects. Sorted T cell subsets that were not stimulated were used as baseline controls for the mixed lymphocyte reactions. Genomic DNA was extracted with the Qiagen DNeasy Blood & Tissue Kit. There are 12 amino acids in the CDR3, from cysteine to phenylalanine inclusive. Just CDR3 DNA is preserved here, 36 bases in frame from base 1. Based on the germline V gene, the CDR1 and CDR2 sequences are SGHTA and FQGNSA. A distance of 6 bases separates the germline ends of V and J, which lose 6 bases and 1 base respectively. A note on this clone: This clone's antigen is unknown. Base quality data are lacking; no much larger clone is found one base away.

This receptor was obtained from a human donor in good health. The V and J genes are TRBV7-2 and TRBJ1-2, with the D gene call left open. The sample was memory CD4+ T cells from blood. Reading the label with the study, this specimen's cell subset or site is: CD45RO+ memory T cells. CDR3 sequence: CASRMHNYGYTF. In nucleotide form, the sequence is TGTGCCAGCAGAATGCATAACTATGGCTACACCTTC.